Sequencing of this TCR beta chain was carried out in a study of OX40 agonist ivuxolimab in advanced cancers. Study in general: Three partial responders included one hepatocellular carcinoma patient and two cutaneous melanoma patients. Broader study findings: CD4+ and CD8+ blood T cells expanded clonally by week 6 at 0.1 to 3.0 mg/kg.

Autoimmune disease history or systemic immunosuppression meant exclusion. There are 13 residues in the CDR3. The V and J ends lost 6 bases and 6 bases respectively, with 12 bases between them. Germline CDR1 reads SGHDN; CDR2 reads FVKESK. Method: immunoSEQ multiplex PCR; TCRdb's copy keeps in-frame clones and lacks some. The table includes 65,000 to 75,000 clones, around 84% detected once. As regards this clone: As yet, its antigen is unknown.

The V and J genes are TRBV14 and TRBJ1-5; D ambiguous. The sample here was CD4+ or CD8+ T cells sorted from blood, taken in a trial of the OX40 agonist ivuxolimab. This TCR was sampled from an adult with an advanced solid tumor such as melanoma, head and neck, liver or kidney cancer. The DNA for the CDR3 is TGTGCCAGCAGTGACGGAGTCTCTCAGCCCCAGCATTTT. It is translated as CASSDGVSQPQHF.